This is a list of T cell receptor beta chains from one sample in a study of T cell changes during pregnancy in multiple sclerosis. Produced via immunoSEQ multiplex PCR; TCRdb's table is partial and in-frame only. This table holds tens of thousands of clones, roughly 90% found once. The sequences come from peripheral blood, collected in the first trimester of pregnancy. The source of these receptors is a female donor in good health, enrolled as a control in a pregnancy study. The CDR3 runs from the conserved cysteine through the conserved F or W. The D gene is left open where the match is weak. A clone size is listed for some rows: how often the clone was seen (once, few, many), or a class if it is expanded.

>TRBJ2-3|-|TRBD1|TRBV6-5
CASRRDRGFTDTQYF
TGTGCCAGCAGGAGGGACAGGGGTTTCACAGATACGCAGTATTTT
>TRBJ2-3|-|TRBD1|TRBV28
CASTGADRSTDTQYF
TGTGCCAGCACCGGGGCGGACAGGAGCACAGATACGCAGTATTTT
>TRBJ1-2|-|TRBD1|TRBV7-2
CASSLGGRGYGYTF
TGTGCCAGCAGCTTAGGAGGCAGGGGGTATGGCTACACCTTC
>TRBJ2-1|-|-|TRBV6-1
CASSGAQGKYNEQFF
TGTGCCAGCAGTGGTGCGCAGGGGAAGTACAATGAGCAGTTCTTC
>TRBJ1-3|-|-|TRBV6-6
CASSSGGTGNTIYF
TGTGCCAGCAGCTCCGGGGGGACTGGAAACACCATATATTTT
>TRBJ2-7|-|-|TRBV6-1
CASSEERGRECEQYF
TGTGCCAGCAGTGAAGAAAGGGGCAGGGAATGCGAGCAGTACTTC
>TRBJ2-1|-|-|TRBV6-5
CASSLSESNEQFF
TGTGCCAGCAGTTTAAGCGAATCCAATGAGCAGTTCTTC
>TRBJ1-1|-|-|TRBV5-4
CASSQGQLSEAFF
TGTGCCAGCAGTCAAGGACAGCTCTCTGAAGCTTTCTTT
>TRBJ2-6|-|TRBD2|TRBV7-2
CASSLAKGLAGTSGANVLTF
TGTGCCAGCAGCTTAGCCAAAGGACTAGCGGGGACCTCTGGGGCCAACGTCCTGACTTTC
>TRBJ2-5|-|-|TRBV7-2
CASSLAAKTQYF
TGTGCCAGCAGCTTAGCGGCCAAGACCCAGTACTTC
>TRBJ2-5|-|-|TRBV9
CASSGGQFQETQYF
TGTGCCAGCAGCGGAGGACAGTTCCAAGAGACCCAGTACTTC
>TRBJ2-3|-|TRBD1|TRBV7-2
CASSLTGTGIADTQYF
TGTGCCAGCAGCCTAACGGGGACAGGGATCGCAGATACGCAGTATTTT
>TRBJ2-1|-|-|TRBV21-1
CASPPQAGEQFF
TGTGCCAGCCCCCCCCAAGCTGGTGAGCAGTTCTTC
>TRBJ2-1|-|-|TRBV4-1
CASSQYTSSNEQFF
TGCGCCAGCAGCCAATATACTAGCAGCAATGAGCAGTTCTTC
>TRBJ2-5|-|-|TRBV9
CASSVDQVRGQETQYF
TGTGCCAGCAGCGTGGACCAGGTTCGGGGCCAAGAGACCCAGTACTTC
>TRBJ2-5|-|TRBD2|TRBV9
CASSEGTSGGIPRETQYF
TGTGCCAGCAGCGAGGGGACTAGCGGGGGTATCCCAAGAGAGACCCAGTACTTC
>TRBJ1-6|few|TRBD1|TRBV19
CASRGQGIHFATDSPLHF
TGTGCCAGCCGGGGACAGGGGATTCACTTTGCAACGGATTCACCCCTCCACTTT
>TRBJ1-2|few|-|TRBV21-1
CASSKRRAGLSYGYTF
TGTGCCAGCAGCAAAAGGAGGGCGGGGCTGAGCTATGGCTACACCTTC
>TRBJ1-5|-|TRBD1|TRBV28
CASSLWGQGQQPQHF
TGTGCCAGCAGTTTATGGGGACAGGGACAGCAGCCCCAGCATTTT
>TRBJ1-1|few|TRBD1|TRBV18
CASSPPSQGARLNTEAFF
TGTGCCAGCTCACCTCCCTCACAGGGGGCCAGGTTGAACACTGAAGCTTTCTTT
>TRBJ1-2|-|TRBD1|TRBV5-6
CASSSGQGAGLAGYTF
TGTGCCAGCAGCTCCGGACAGGGGGCGGGCCTGGCGGGCTACACCTTC
>TRBJ2-1|-|-|TRBV7-7
CASSSAPTAYNEQFF
TGTGCCAGCAGCTCCGCCCCCACAGCCTACAATGAGCAGTTCTTC
>TRBJ1-5|-|-|TRBV2
CASGARDSNQPQHF
TGTGCCAGCGGGGCAAGGGATAGCAATCAGCCCCAGCATTTT
>TRBJ2-1|-|-|TRBV15
CATSRDRGGSSYNEQFF
TGTGCCACCAGCAGAGATCGCGGGGGCAGCTCCTACAATGAGCAGTTCTTC
>TRBJ1-1|-|TRBD1|TRBV15
CATSNRRQGVNEAFF
TGTGCCACCAGCAATAGGAGACAGGGGGTTAATGAAGCTTTCTTT
>TRBJ1-4|-|TRBD1|TRBV2
CASSVNRGIGEKLFF
TGTGCCAGCAGCGTAAACAGGGGCATAGGTGAAAAACTGTTTTTT
>TRBJ1-2|-|-|TRBV19
CASSMGGLNYGYTF
TGTGCCAGTAGTATGGGCGGACTTAACTATGGCTACACCTTC
>TRBJ2-1|-|TRBD2|TRBV7-9
CASSLALGLAVSYNEQFF
TGTGCCAGCAGCTTAGCCCTCGGACTAGCGGTTTCCTACAATGAGCAGTTCTTC
>TRBJ2-1|few|TRBD2|TRBV28
CASIRGTRRFF
TGTGCCAGCATCCGAGGGACTAGGCGGTTCTTC
>TRBJ2-2|-|TRBD2|TRBV28
CASSLWASGNTGELFF
TGTGCCAGCAGTTTATGGGCTAGCGGGAACACCGGGGAGCTGTTTTTT
>TRBJ1-1|once|TRBD1|TRBV4-3
CASSQDLGQTNTEAFF
TGCGCCAGCAGCCAAGATTTGGGACAGACGAACACTGAAGCTTTCTTT
>TRBJ1-3|-|-|TRBV7-2
CASSPEYGAGNTIYF
TGTGCCAGCAGCCCGGAATACGGGGCTGGAAACACCATATATTTT
>TRBJ2-2|-|-|TRBV7-9
CASSLGRENTGELFF
TGTGCCAGCAGCTTAGGACGGGAGAACACCGGGGAGCTGTTTTTT
>TRBJ1-2|-|-|TRBV7-2
CASSFRDTAGYTF
TGTGCCAGCAGCTTCAGGGACACCGCTGGCTACACCTTC
>TRBJ1-4|-|-|TRBV19
CASSMGGVPPDEKLFF
TGTGCCAGTAGCATGGGGGGGGTCCCCCCCGATGAAAAACTGTTTTTT
>TRBJ1-5|-|-|TRBV7-2
CASSPGGSVSQPQHF
TGTGCCAGCAGCCCTGGGGGCAGCGTCAGTCAGCCCCAGCATTTT
>TRBJ1-1|-|-|TRBV5-1
CASSSQLNRGSTEAFF
TGCGCCAGCAGCTCGCAGCTCAACCGGGGGAGCACTGAAGCTTTCTTT
>TRBJ1-3|-|-|TRBV4-1
CASSQDRWQGADTIYF
TGCGCCAGCAGCCAAGATAGGTGGCAGGGTGCCGACACCATATATTTT
>TRBJ2-2|few|-|TRBV6-4
CASSDRVGEAGELFF
TGTGCCAGCAGTGACAGGGTGGGAGAAGCCGGGGAGCTGTTTTTT
>TRBJ1-1|once|-|TRBV10-3
CATMREGEDTEAFF
TGTGCCACGATGAGAGAGGGGGAAGACACTGAAGCTTTCTTT
>TRBJ2-2|-|TRBD2|TRBV5-4
CASSPGLGPGELFF
TGTGCCAGCAGCCCGGGACTAGGTCCCGGGGAGCTGTTTTTT
>TRBJ1-5|-|TRBD1|TRBV19
CASSAPGTDNQPQHF
TGTGCCAGTAGTGCCCCCGGGACAGACAATCAGCCCCAGCATTTT
>TRBJ2-3|-|-|TRBV5-1
CASSLSQGAGADTQYF
TGCGCCAGCAGCTTGAGCCAGGGGGCGGGGGCAGATACGCAGTATTTT
>TRBJ1-2|-|-|TRBV4-1
CASSQGAGDAYGYTF
TGCGCCAGCAGCCAAGGGGCAGGGGACGCTTATGGCTACACCTTC
>TRBJ1-4|-|-|TRBV5-1
CASSLAPGSNEKLFF
TGCGCCAGCAGCTTGGCTCCTGGCTCTAATGAAAAACTGTTTTTT
>TRBJ2-2|-|-|TRBV5-1
CASSFSAGEPNTGELFF
TGCGCCAGCAGCTTCTCGGCAGGGGAACCGAACACCGGGGAGCTGTTTTTT
>TRBJ2-5|-|TRBD2|TRBV5-6
CASSLVLAGPQETQYF
TGTGCCAGCAGCTTGGTACTAGCGGGCCCACAAGAGACCCAGTACTTC
>TRBJ2-1|-|TRBD2|TRBV2
CASSATSGTYNEQFF
TGTGCCAGCAGTGCTACTAGCGGGACCTACAATGAGCAGTTCTTC
>TRBJ1-4|-|-|TRBV9
CASSVGGGPHEKLFF
TGTGCCAGCAGCGTAGGAGGGGGACCCCATGAAAAACTGTTTTTT
>TRBJ2-2|-|-|TRBV5-1
CASSLPWTGRAGELFF
TGCGCCAGCAGCTTACCTTGGACCGGGCGGGCCGGGGAGCTGTTTTTT